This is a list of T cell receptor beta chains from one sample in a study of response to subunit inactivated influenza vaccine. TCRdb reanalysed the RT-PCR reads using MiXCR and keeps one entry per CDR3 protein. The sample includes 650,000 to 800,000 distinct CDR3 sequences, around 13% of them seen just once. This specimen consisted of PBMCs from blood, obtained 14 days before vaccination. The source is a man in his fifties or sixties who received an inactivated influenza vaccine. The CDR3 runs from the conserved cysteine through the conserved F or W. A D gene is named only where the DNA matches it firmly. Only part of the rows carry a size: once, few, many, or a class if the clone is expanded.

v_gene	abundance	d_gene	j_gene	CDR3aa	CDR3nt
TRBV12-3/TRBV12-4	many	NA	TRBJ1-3	CASSPGAGNTIYF	TGTGCCAGCAGTCCAGGGGCTGGAAACACCATATATTTT
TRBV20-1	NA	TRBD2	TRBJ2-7	CSASSTSGSFYEQYF	TGCAGTGCTAGCTCTACTAGCGGGAGTTTCTACGAGCAGTACTTC
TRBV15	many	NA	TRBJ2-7	CATSGTRGASGEQYF	TGTGCCACCAGCGGCACTCGGGGGGCCTCGGGAGAGCAGTACTTC
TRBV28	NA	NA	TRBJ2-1	CASSLEGGWPRNEQFF	TGTGCCAGCAGCCTTGAGGGCGGGTGGCCGCGAAATGAGCAGTTCTTC
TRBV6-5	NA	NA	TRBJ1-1	CASSSGPHSLNTEAFF	TGTGCCAGCAGTTCCGGACCTCATTCACTCAACACTGAAGCTTTCTTT
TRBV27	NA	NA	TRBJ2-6	CASSFGPSGANVLTF	TGTGCCAGCAGTTTTGGACCCTCTGGGGCCAACGTCCTGACTTTC
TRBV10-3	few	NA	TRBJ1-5	CAISAAGRSNQPQHF	TGTGCCATCAGCGCGGCAGGGAGGAGCAATCAGCCCCAGCATTTT
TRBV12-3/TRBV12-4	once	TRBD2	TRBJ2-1	CAICFVSVGGRIPYNEQFF	TGTGCCATCTGCTTTGTGTCTGTCGGCGGGAGGATACCCTACAATGAGCAGTTCTTC
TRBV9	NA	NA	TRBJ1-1	CASSVKGVVTEAFF	TGTGCCAGCAGCGTAAAGGGGGTAGTCACTGAAGCTTTCTTT
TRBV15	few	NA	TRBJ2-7	CATGIGVEQYF	TGTGCCACCGGTATAGGGGTCGAGCAGTACTTC
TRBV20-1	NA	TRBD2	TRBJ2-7	CSARPSPEELAGTIYEQYF	TGCAGTGCTAGACCCAGCCCGGAGGAGCTAGCGGGTACAATATACGAGCAGTACTTC
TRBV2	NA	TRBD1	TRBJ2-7	CVSRRPGTGEKSEQYF	TGTGTCAGCCGGAGACCCGGGACAGGGGAGAAAAGCGAGCAGTACTTC
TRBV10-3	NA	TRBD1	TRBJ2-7	CAISSGTGEHEQYF	TGTGCCATCAGTAGTGGGACAGGGGAACACGAGCAGTACTTC
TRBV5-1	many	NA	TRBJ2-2	CASSLADTGELFF	TGCGCCAGCAGCTTGGCCGACACCGGGGAGCTGTTTTTT
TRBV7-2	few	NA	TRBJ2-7	CASSFFGSKYEQYF	TGTGCCAGCAGCTTTTTCGGGAGTAAGTACGAGCAGTACTTC
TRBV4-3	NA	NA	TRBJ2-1	CASSQDRLGEFEQFF	TGCGCCAGCAGCCAAGATCGTCTAGGAGAGTTTGAGCAGTTCTTC
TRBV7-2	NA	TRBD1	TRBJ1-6	CASSMDRRYSPLHF	TGTGCCAGCAGTATGGACAGGAGGTATTCACCCCTCCACTTT
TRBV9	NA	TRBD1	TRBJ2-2	CASSPRTGGTGELFF	TGTGCCAGCAGCCCAAGGACAGGGGGCACCGGGGAGCTGTTTTTT
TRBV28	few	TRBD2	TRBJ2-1	CASTPGLAVFNEQFF	TGTGCCAGCACCCCGGGACTAGCGGTTTTCAATGAGCAGTTCTTC
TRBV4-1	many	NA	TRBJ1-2	CASSLGTSNYGYTF	TGCGCCAGCAGCCTCGGGACTTCCAACTATGGCTACACCTTC
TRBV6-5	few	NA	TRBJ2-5	CASSYGVLKETQYF	TGTGCCAGCAGTTACGGTGTACTGAAAGAGACCCAGTACTTC
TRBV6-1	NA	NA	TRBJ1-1	CASRAPGTGTEAFF	TGTGCCAGCAGGGCCCCAGGGACTGGCACTGAAGCTTTCTTT
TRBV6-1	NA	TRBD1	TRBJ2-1	CASSHPGQGIVDEQFF	TGTGCCAGCAGTCATCCGGGACAGGGAATCGTCGATGAGCAGTTCTTC
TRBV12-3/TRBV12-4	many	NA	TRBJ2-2	CASSPQGLGNTGELFF	TGTGCCAGCAGTCCGCAGGGGTTGGGGAACACCGGGGAGCTGTTTTTT
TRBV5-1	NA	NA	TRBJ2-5	CASSPELETQYF	TGCGCCAGCAGCCCAGAGTTAGAGACCCAGTACTTC
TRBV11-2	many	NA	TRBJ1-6	CASTPSPDSPLHF	TGTGCCAGCACCCCGTCCCCAGATTCACCCCTCCACTTT
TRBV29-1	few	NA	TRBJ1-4	CSARGTEKLFF	TGCAGCGCCCGAGGGACAGAAAAACTGTTTTTT
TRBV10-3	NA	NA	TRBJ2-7	CAISPRAGNEQYF	TGTGCCATCAGCCCTAGGGCAGGGAACGAGCAGTACTTC
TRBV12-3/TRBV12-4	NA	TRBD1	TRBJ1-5	CASSLGRGHDQPQHF	TGTGCCAGCAGCTTGGGCAGGGGGCACGATCAGCCCCAGCATTTT
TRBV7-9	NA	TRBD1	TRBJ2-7	CASSSGTVPYEQYF	TGTGCCAGCAGCAGTGGGACAGTTCCCTACGAGCAGTACTTC
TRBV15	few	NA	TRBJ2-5	CATSRVLVPQETQYF	TGTGCCACCAGCAGAGTCCTAGTGCCTCAAGAGACCCAGTACTTC
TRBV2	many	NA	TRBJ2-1	CASSSIQGSNEQFF	TGTGCCAGCAGTTCAATACAGGGAAGCAATGAGCAGTTCTTC
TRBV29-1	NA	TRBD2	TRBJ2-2	CSVPGLAGVGGELFF	TGCAGCGTCCCTGGACTAGCGGGAGTTGGCGGGGAGCTGTTTTTT
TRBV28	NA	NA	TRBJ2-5	CASSLGGLGRETQYF	TGTGCCAGCAGTTTAGGGGGGTTGGGCCGAGAGACCCAGTACTTC
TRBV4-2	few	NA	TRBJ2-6	CASSQSFSGANVLTF	TGTGCCAGCAGCCAATCCTTCTCTGGGGCCAACGTCCTGACTTTC
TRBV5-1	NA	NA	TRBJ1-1	CASSLSGALNTEAFF	TGCGCCAGCAGCTTGAGCGGGGCCTTGAACACTGAAGCTTTCTTT
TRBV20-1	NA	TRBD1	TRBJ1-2	CSAERTGANYGYTF	TGCAGTGCGGAGCGGACAGGGGCTAACTATGGCTACACCTTC
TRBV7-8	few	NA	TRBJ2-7	CASSKTGRGNFYEQYF	TGTGCCAGCAGCAAAACGGGCCGGGGCAACTTCTACGAGCAGTACTTC
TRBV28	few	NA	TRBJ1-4	CASSLGGGTNEKLFF	TGTGCCAGCAGTCTAGGAGGGGGGACTAATGAAAAACTGTTTTTT
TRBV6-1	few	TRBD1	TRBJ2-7	CASSGGQVIYEQYF	TGTGCCAGCAGTGGGGGACAGGTAATCTACGAGCAGTACTTC
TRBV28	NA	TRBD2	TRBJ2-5	CASQTRGGSGQETQYF	TGTGCCAGCCAAACACGGGGGGGAAGTGGGCAAGAGACCCAGTACTTC
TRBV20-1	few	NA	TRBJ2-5	CSARVSGDPETQYF	TGCAGTGCTAGAGTGTCCGGGGATCCAGAGACCCAGTACTTC
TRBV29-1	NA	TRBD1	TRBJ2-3	CSVSGQGVTDTQYF	TGCAGCGTTTCGGGACAGGGGGTGACAGATACGCAGTATTTT
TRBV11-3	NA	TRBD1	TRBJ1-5	CASGRLTGAWSNQPQHF	TGTGCCAGCGGTCGATTGACAGGGGCGTGGAGCAATCAGCCCCAGCATTTT
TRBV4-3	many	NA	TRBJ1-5	CASSQDGGGNQPQHF	TGCGCCAGCAGCCAAGACGGGGGTGGCAATCAGCCCCAGCATTTT
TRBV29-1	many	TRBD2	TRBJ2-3	CSATASGGAYDTQYF	TGCAGCGCCACCGCTAGCGGGGGGGCCTATGATACGCAGTATTTT
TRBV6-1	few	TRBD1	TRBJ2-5	CASKWDPGGVGTQYF	TGTGCCAGCAAATGGGACCCAGGGGGCGTGGGGACCCAGTACTTC
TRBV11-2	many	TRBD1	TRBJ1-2	CASSFTRTGLFDNYGYTF	TGTGCCAGCAGCTTCACGAGGACAGGGTTGTTTGATAACTATGGCTACACCTTC
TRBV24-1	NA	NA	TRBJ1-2	CATSDFSRAGGYTF	TGTGCCACCAGTGATTTTAGCAGGGCCGGTGGCTACACCTTC
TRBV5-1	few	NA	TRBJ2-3	CASSSGTSSTDTQYF	TGCGCCAGCAGCTCCGGGACATCTAGCACAGATACGCAGTATTTT
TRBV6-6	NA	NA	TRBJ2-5	CASSSGIQETQYF	TGTGCCAGCAGTTCCGGGATCCAAGAGACCCAGTACTTC
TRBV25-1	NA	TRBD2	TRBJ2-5	CASSESRLAGLKETQYF	TGTGCCAGCAGTGAATCCCGACTAGCGGGGTTAAAAGAGACCCAGTACTTC
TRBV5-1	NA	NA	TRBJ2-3	CASSPERIRTDTQYF	TGCGCCAGCAGCCCTGAGAGGATCAGGACAGATACGCAGTATTTT
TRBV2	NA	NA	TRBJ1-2	CASSEDRVVYGYTF	TGTGCCAGCAGTGAAGACAGGGTTGTCTATGGCTACACCTTC
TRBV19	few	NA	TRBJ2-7	CASSITASSYEQYF	TGTGCCAGTAGTATCACAGCTAGCTCCTACGAGCAGTACTTC
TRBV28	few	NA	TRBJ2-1	CASSTYVQIYQYNEQFF	TGTGCCAGCAGCACATACGTACAGATCTATCAATACAATGAGCAGTTCTTC
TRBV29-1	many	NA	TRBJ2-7	CSVGGGDEQYF	TGCAGCGTGGGCGGGGGCGACGAGCAGTACTTC
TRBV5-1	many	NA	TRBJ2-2	CASSLRAASNTGELFF	TGCGCCAGCAGCCTCCGGGCCGCTAGTAACACCGGGGAGCTGTTTTTT
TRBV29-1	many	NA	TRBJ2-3	CSVEGGYTDTQYF	TGCAGCGTTGAAGGGGGGTACACAGATACGCAGTATTTT